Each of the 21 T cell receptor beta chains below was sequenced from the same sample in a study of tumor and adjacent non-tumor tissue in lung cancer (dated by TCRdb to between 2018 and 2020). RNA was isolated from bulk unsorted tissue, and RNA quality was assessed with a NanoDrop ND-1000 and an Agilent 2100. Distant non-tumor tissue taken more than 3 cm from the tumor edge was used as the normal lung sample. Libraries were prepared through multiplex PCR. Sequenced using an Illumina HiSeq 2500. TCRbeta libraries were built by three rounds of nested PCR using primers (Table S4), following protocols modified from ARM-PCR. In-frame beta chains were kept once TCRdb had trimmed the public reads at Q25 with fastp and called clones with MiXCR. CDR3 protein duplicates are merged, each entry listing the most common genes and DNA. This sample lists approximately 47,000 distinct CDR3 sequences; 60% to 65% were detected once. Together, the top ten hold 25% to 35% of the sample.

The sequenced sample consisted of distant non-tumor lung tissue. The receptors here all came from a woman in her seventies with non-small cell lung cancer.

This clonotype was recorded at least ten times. CDR3 sequence: CASSIEAAFDEQFF. The CDR3 region has the DNA TGTGCCAGTAGTATAGAAGCGGCATTCGATGAGCAGTTCTTC. V usage is TRBV19 and J usage is TRBJ2-1; weak D call: TRBD2 (5 bases). In germline, CDR1 is LNHDA, CDR2 SQIVND (reference sequence). With 0 bases removed from V and 8 bases from J, the gap between germline ends came to 11 bases. This CDR3 is built from 14 residues.

CDR3 nucleotide sequence: TGTGCCAGCAGGGGACAGTGTCGTCAGCCCCAGCATTTT. This translates into CASRGQCRQPQHF. The chain combines TRBV21-1 with TRBJ1-5; TRBD1, the table's D call, lacks a check against the DNA. TRBV21-1 is a recognized pseudogene. CDR3 length: 13 residues.

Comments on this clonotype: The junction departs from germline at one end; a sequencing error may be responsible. This CDR3 is CARSSHRGGGYNEQFF. CDR3 DNA sequence: TGTGCCAGAAGTTCTCATAGAGGGGGGGGGTACAATGAGCAGTTCTTC. The chain combines TRBV6-2 or TRBV6-3 with TRBJ2-1; possibly TRBD2 for D (7 bases). The CDR3 spans 16 residues. Germline V gene sequence: CDR1 MNHEY, CDR2 SVGEGT.

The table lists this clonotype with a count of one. This CDR3 reads CALTMQVDGPYEQYF. CDR3 coding DNA: TGTGCCCTCACCATGCAAGTGGATGGACCCTACGAGCAGTACTTC. The chain combines TRBV6-5 with TRBJ2-7, with D hard to call. Germline loops: CDR1 MNHEY, CDR2 SVGAGI. Deletions cut 11 bases from V and 2 bases from J, with 22 bases between. This CDR3 comprises 15 residues.

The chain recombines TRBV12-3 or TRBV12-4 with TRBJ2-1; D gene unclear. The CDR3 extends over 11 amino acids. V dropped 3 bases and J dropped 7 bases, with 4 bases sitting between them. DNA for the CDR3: TGTGCCAGCAGTTTTGGGAATGAGCAGTTCTTC. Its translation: CASSFGNEQFF.

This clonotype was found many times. The CDR3 spells CASSQDNRDQPNTEAFF. In DNA form, the CDR3 reads TGCGCCAGCAGCCAAGATAATCGGGACCAACCGAACACTGAAGCTTTCTTT. The rearrangement uses TRBV4-1 and TRBJ1-1; weak D call: TRBD1 (5 bases). Trimming left V 0 bases short and J 1 base short, with 15 bases between. Germline V gives CDR1 MGHRA, CDR2 YSYEKL. The CDR3 covers 17 residues.

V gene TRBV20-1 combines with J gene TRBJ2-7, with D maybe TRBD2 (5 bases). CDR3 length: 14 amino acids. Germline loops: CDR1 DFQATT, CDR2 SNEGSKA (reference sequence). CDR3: CSAGPDGVWSEQYF. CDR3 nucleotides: TGCAGCGCTGGACCGGACGGGGTTTGGAGCGAGCAGTACTTC.

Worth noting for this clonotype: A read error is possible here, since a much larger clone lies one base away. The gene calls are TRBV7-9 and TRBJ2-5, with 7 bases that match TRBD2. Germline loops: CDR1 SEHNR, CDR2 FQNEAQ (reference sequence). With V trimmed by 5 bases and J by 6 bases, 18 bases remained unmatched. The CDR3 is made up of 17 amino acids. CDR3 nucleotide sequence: TGTGCCAGCAGCCCGACTAGCTGGAGGGTTATAAAGAAGACCCAGTACTTC. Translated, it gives CASSPTSWRVIKKTQYF.

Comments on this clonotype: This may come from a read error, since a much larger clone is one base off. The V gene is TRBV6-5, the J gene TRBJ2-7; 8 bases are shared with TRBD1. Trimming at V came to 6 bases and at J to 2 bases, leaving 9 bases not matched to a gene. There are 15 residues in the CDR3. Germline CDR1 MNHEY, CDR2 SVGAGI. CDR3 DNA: TGTGCCAGCAGAACGGGACAGGAACCGACCTACGAGCAGTACTTC. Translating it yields CASRTGQEPTYEQYF.

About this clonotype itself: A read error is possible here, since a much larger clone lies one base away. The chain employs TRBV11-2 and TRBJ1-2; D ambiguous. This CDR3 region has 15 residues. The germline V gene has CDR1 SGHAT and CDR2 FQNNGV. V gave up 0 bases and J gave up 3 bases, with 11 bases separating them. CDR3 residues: CASSLDSTTDYGYTF. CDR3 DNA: TGTGCCAGCAGCTTAGACTCAACTACGGACTATGGCTACACCTTC.

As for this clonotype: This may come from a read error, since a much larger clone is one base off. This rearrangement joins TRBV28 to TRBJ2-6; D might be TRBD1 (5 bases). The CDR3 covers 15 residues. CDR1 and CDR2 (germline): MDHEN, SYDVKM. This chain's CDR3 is CASRPGYLGANILTF. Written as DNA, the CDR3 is TGTGCCAGCAGGCCCGGGTACCTTGGGGCCAACATCCTGACTTTC.

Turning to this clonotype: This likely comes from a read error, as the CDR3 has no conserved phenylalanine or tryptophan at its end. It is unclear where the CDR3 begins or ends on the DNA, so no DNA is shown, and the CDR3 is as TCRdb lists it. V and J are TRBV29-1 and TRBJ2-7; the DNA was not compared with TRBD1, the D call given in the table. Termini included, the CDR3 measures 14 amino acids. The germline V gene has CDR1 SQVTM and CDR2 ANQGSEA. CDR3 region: CNVENRDGPYEQHL.

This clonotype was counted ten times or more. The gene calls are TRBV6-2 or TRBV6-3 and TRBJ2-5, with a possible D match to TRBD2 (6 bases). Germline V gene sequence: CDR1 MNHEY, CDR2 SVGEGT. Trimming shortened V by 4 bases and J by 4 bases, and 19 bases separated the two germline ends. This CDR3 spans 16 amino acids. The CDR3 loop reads CASSSFSREKLETQYF. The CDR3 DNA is TGTGCCAGCAGTTCCTTTTCGCGGGAAAAATTAGAGACCCAGTACTTC.

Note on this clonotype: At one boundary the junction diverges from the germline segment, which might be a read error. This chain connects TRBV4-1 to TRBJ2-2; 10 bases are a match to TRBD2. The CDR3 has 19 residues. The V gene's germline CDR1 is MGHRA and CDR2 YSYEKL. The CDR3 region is CASRQEAKLAGRAAGELFF. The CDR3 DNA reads TGCGCCAGCAGGCAAGAGGCCAAACTAGCGGGAAGGGCTGCCGGGGAGCTGTTTTTT.

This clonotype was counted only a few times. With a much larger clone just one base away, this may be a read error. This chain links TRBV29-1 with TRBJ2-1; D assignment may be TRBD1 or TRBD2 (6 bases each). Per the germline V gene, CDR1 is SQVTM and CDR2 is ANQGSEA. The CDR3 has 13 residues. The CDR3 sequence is CRVEVAGGGEQFF. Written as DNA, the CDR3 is TGCCGCGTTGAAGTAGCCGGGGGCGGTGAGCAGTTCTTC.

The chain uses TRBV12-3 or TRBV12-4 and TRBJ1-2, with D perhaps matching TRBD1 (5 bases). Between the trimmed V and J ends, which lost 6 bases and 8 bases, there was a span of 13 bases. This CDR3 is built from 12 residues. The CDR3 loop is CASSQGLRGYTF. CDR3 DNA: TGTGCCAGCAGCCAGGGCCTGAGGGGCTACACCTTC.

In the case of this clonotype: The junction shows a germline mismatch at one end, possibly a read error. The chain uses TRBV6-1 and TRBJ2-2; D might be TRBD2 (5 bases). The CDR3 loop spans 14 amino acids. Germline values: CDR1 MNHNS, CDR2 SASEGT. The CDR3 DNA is TGTACCAGCAATGAGTCCATAGGGAGCTGGGAGCTGTTTTTT. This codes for CTSNESIGSWELFF.

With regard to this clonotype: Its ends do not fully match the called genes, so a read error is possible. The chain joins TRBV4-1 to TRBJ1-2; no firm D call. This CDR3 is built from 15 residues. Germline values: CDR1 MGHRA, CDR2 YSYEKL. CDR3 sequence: CASNQSYGESYGYTF. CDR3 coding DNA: TGTGCCAGCAACCAATCCTACGGCGAGTCCTATGGCTACACCTTC.

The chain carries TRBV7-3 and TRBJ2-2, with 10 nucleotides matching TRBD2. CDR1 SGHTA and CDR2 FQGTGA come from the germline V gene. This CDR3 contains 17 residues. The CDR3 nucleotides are TGTGGCAACAGCTTAACCTCTAGCGGGAGGAACACCGGGGAGCTGTTTTTT. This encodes CGNSLTSSGRNTGELFF.

For the CDR3, the DNA is TGCAGTGCTAGCGGACCAGCGGGTGGGAACAACGAGCAGTACTTC. It specifies CSASGPAGGNNEQYF. The V gene is TRBV20-1, the J gene TRBJ2-7; D is possibly TRBD2 (6 bases). The CDR3 runs 15 residues. The ends were cut back, 3 bases at V and 5 bases at J, with 20 bases in the middle. Germline V lookup: CDR1 DFQATT, CDR2 SNEGSKA (reference sequence).

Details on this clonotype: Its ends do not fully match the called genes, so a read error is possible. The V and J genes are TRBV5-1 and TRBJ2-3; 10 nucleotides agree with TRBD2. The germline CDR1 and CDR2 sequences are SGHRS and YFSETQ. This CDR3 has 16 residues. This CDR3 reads CASRRASGSETDTQYF. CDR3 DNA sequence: TGCGCTAGCAGACGCGCTAGCGGGAGTGAGACAGATACGCAGTATTTT.